This T cell receptor (beta chain) comes out of a study of CD8+CD57+ T cells in acquired aplastic anemia. Overall study context: Sorted CD4+ and CD8+ cells gave a mean 3.2 ug DNA, range roughly 0.2 to 27.4 ug.

The TCR beta profiling, which covered VDJ combination and CDR3 sequence, was carried out using genomic DNA as the template. TCRdb re-called the reads through MiXCR, storing one row per CDR3 protein. The table shows under 500,000 distinct CDR3 sequences, with about a third occurring only once. Patients picked for sequencing had shown CD8+CD57+ cell expansion detected by flow cytometry. CDR1 SGDLS and CDR2 YYNGEE come from the germline V gene. The CDR3 totals 14 residues. Study-wide points: Between patients and controls, CD8+ Simpson's diversity did not vary significantly. Overlap between patients and controls comprised roughly 28 CD8+ CDR3 sequences.

Remarks on this clonotype: The antigen is not known. Compared with germline, one end of the junction differs, possibly owing to a read error.

The clonotype comes from a human donor with aplastic anemia. The sample taken for sequencing was sorted CD4+, CD8+, or CD8+CD57+ T cells (not recorded which) from PBMCs. The genes are TRBV9 and TRBJ1-6, with TRBD1 identical over 9 bases. The DNA of the CDR3 is TGCGCCAGCAGTCGAACAGGGGGCGATTCACCCCTCCACTTT. Its translation is CASSRTGGDSPLHF.